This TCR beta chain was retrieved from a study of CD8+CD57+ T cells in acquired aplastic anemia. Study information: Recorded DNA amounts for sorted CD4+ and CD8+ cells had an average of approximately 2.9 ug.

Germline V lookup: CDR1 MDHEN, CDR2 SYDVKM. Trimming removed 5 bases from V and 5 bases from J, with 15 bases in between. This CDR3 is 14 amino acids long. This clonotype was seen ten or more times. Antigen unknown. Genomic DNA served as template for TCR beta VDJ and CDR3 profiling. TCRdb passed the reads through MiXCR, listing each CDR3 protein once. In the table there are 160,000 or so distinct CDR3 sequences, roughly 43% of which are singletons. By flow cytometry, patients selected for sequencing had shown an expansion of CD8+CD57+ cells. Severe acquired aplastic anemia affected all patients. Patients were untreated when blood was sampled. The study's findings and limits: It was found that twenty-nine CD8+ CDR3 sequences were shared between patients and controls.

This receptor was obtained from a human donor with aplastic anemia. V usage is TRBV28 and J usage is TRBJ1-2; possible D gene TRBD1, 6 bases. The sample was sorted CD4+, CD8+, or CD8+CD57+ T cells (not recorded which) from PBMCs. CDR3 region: CASSPMGARYGYTF. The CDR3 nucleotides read TGTGCCAGCAGTCCCATGGGGGCGCGGTATGGCTACACCTTC.